This TCR beta chain is drawn from a study of OX40 agonist ivuxolimab in advanced cancers. Study observations and caveats: The expanded peripheral T cells' antigen specificity was not determined. CD8+ T cells showed, on average, more clonal expansion than CD4+ cells.

Regarding this clone: The antigen remains unidentified.

Baseline, cycle 4 day 1, and cycle 7 day 1 were the blood sampling points. Germline V gene sequence: CDR1 SQVTM, CDR2 ANQGSEA. With 0 bases clipped from V and 8 bases from J, the junction kept 19 bases outside the gene matches. The CDR3 has 18 amino acids. Profiled with immunoSEQ multiplex PCR; TCRdb holds only in-frame clones, not every one. The sample carries more than 55,000 clones, about 90% recorded once. The sample consisted of CD4+ or CD8+ T cells sorted from blood, taken in a trial of the OX40 agonist ivuxolimab. This TCR was recovered from an adult with an advanced solid tumor such as melanoma, head and neck, liver or kidney cancer. V and J are TRBV29-1 and TRBJ2-3; TRBD2 matches 8 bases. The CDR3 nucleotides are TGCAGCGTTGAAGATTGGGCTAGCGGGTCGCTGGAATATAGTACGCAGTATTTT. Residues: CSVEDWASGSLEYSTQYF.